Given below is one T cell receptor (beta chain) in context. Per the original data handling: Researchers report that nucleated cell counts were estimated from reference gene primer amplification. Produced via immunoSEQ multiplex PCR; TCRdb's table is partial and in-frame only. V and J calls and clone size come straight from that table; D and trimming were deduced from the DNA. The table records 300,000 or so clones, 70% to 90% of them present only once. The data were obtained in a study of blood T cell repertoires in COVID-19. Study-level background: COVID-19 samples from acute and convalescent phases originated in the United States, Italy and Spain. The analysed material was cDNA or gDNA that came from T cells, B-cell-depleted T cells, or PBMCs.

This CDR3 has 17 residues. V was shortened by 5 bases and J by 5 bases, with 22 bases between the two germline ends. Germline loops: CDR1 LNHDA, CDR2 SQIVND (reference sequence). Sequences were obtained from peripheral blood. The J gene is TRBJ1-5, the V gene TRBV19, with D perhaps matching TRBD1 (5 bases). The clonotype originates from a woman aged 25-40 years who had recovered from COVID-19. CDR3 nucleotide sequence: TGTGCCAGTAGTTCCCGGGGGGAGGGGCGCAGGGATCAGCCCCAGCATTTT. It yields the protein CASSSRGEGRRDQPQHF.